This entry is about one T cell receptor (beta chain). In Seattle, patients joined the study during active infection and were tracked longitudinally. Here immunoSEQ multiplex PCR was the method, and the copy in TCRdb shows in-frame clones only, minus some. The data show 250,000 to 300,000 clones, with about 89% seen just once and 2% to 2.5% held by the top ten. These data originate in a study of blood T cell repertoires in COVID-19. The overall study: PBMCs, B-cell-depleted T cells, or T cells provided the cDNA or gDNA that made up the material.

The V end lost 1 base, the J end lost 8 bases, and 23 bases lay between the germline ends. Germline values: CDR1 SGHTA, CDR2 FQGNSA. This CDR3 has 17 residues. The TCR sequence derives from a woman in her 30s with COVID-19, enrolled during active disease. The sample consisted of peripheral blood. V is TRBV7-2 and J is TRBJ1-2; tentatively, D is TRBD1 (5 bases). DNA of the CDR3: TGTGCCAGCAGCTTAGACTTAGCCGCTGGGGCCTCAGGGGGCTACACCTTC. This encodes CASSLDLAAGASGGYTF. Full variable domain (remainder filled in from reference TRBV7-2 and TRBJ1-2): GAGVSQSPSNKVTEKGKDVELRCDPISGHTALYWYRQSLGQGLEFLIYFQGNSAPDKSGLPSDRFSAERTGGSVSTLTIQRTQQEDSAVYLCASSLDLAAGASGGYTFGSGTRLTVV.